This note documents a single TCR beta chain sequence. There are a few counts of this clone. Its antigen remains unidentified. No base qualities exist here, and no much larger clone lies one base off it. This sample was taken from a study of blood T cell repertoires in COVID-19 (TCRdb year 2020). As for the study more broadly: For ImmuneRACE Cohort 3, a participant was defined as recovered based on two consecutive negative NP/OP PCR tests, clearance by a healthcare professional, or resolution of symptoms. Samples were obtained from the ongoing ImmuneRACE study (first 160 participants) and from approximately 1,200 subjects provided by 6 global collaborators. Samples covering the acute and convalescent phases of COVID-19 were provided by collaborators in the United States, Italy and Spain. The material from the prospective study consisted of cDNA or gDNA derived from T cells, B-cell-depleted T cells, or PBMCs. Subjects who had been exposed to COVID-19, were actively infected with it, or had recovered from it provided the deeply sampled blood TCRbeta repertoires that made up the dataset. A de-identified subject ID, COVID-19 status, age in years and sex were almost always included in the sample metadata. The repertoires were released in a freely available public database intended as a resource for research on the immune response to SARS-CoV-2. Where HLA class I and class II types were available, the types were taken from metadata supplied by the sample provider, not from assay-based typing.

TCRbeta CDR3 regions were amplified from genomic DNA by means of the immunoSEQ Assay, a bias-controlled multiplex PCR. The study's own analysis went as follows. Nucleated cell counts per sample were estimated from amplification of reference gene primers within the assay. To quantify the absolute abundance of each unique TCRbeta CDR3 rearrangement, sequence reads were collapsed and filtered. For each sample, productive Simpson clonality was calculated as the square root of Simpson's diversity index across productive rearrangements. Imported from immuneACCESS, the table was reduced by TCRdb to in-frame sequences with V and J called. These copies leave out some clones; in studies compared against another copy, an unresolved V gene accounts for under half, and the cause of the remainder is not known. That table is the source of V, J and clone size, and D and trimming were worked out from the DNA. This sample is represented by about 150,000 clones; 79% of them were singletons. The leading ten clones occupy around 20% of the sample.

Overall study outcomes, separate from this receptor: Clinical and demographic metadata were provided uncurated, with the amount varying by source and participant.

V is trimmed back by 5 bases and J by 10 bases, and the junction contains 16 bases that no gene match accounts for. CDR1 MGHDK and CDR2 SYGVNS are derived from the germline V gene. The CDR3 has 16 amino acids, counting the end cysteine and phenylalanine. CDR3 DNA is the only sequence kept; it has 48 bases, read in frame from the first base. Participants in the prospective study were enrolled through a virtual design, were aged roughly 18 to 90 years, and lived in about 25 United States geographic areas. To assign participants to cohorts, the prospective study relied on clinical history that participants themselves reported in a screening survey and a study questionnaire. In the prospective study, whole blood, serum and a nasopharyngeal or oropharyngeal swab were collected from each participant by mobile phlebotomists. Prospective study participants could optionally give additional blood draws and questionnaires over an approximately two-month period. Before DNA extraction, blood samples from the prospective study were shipped at room temperature or frozen.

The sequence joins TRBV25-1 to TRBJ1-2, with TRBD1 identical over 10 junction bases. The TCR originated in a woman in her seventies in a cohort exposed to, infected with or recovered from COVID-19 (not recorded which). Sequencing was carried out using PBMCs or T cells enriched from blood (not recorded which). The bases read TGTGCCAGCAGTAGGGACAGGGGAGGAATTATTGGCGACTACACCTTC. It translates as CASSRDRGGIIGDYTF.